Shown below are 7 T cell receptor beta chains from a single sample sequenced in a study of blood T cell repertoires in COVID-19. Produced via immunoSEQ multiplex PCR; TCRdb's table is partial and in-frame only. Here the sample spans 150,000 to 200,000 clones, 80% to 90% being singletons. The sample was peripheral blood. The receptors originated from a man aged 55 to 70 with acute or convalescent COVID-19.

This clone was seen just once. The V gene is TRBV7-2, the J gene TRBJ2-7; 13 bases align to TRBD2. The CDR3 runs 15 residues. With V trimmed by 4 bases and J by 4 bases, 4 bases remained unmatched. Germline V gene lookup returns CDR1 SGHTA and CDR2 FQGNSA. The CDR3 DNA sequence: TGTGCCAGCAGCTCATGGACTAGCGGGAGTTACGAGCAGTACTTC. This translates into CASSSWTSGSYEQYF.

The rearrangement links TRBV7-8 to TRBJ2-7, with D possibly matching TRBD2 (7 bases). Trimming left V 5 bases short and J 5 bases short, with 22 bases between. The CDR3 extends over 16 amino acids. Germline V gene lookup returns CDR1 SGHVS and CDR2 FQNEAQ. The CDR3, as DNA: TGTGCCAGCAGCGGGGGGAGCGGGACATTAGACAACGAGCAGTACTTC. It encodes CASSGGSGTLDNEQYF.

V gene TRBV5-4 combines with J gene TRBJ2-5; 8 bases line up with TRBD1. Germline loops: CDR1 SGHNT, CDR2 YYREEE (reference sequence). The CDR3 has 15 amino acids. Trimming cost V 5 bases and J 5 bases; bases outside gene matches: 11. The CDR3 here is CASRPGGDYRETQYF. CDR3 bases: TGTGCCAGCAGGCCAGGGGGCGACTATAGGGAGACCCAGTACTTC.

V and J are TRBV7-3 and TRBJ2-1; D perhaps matches TRBD1 (5 bases). Trimming left V 2 bases short and J 9 bases short, with 5 bases between. Germline values: CDR1 SGHTA, CDR2 FQGTGA. The length of the CDR3 is 11 residues. CDR3 loop: CASSLGAEQFF. The CDR3 DNA reads as TGTGCCAGCAGCTTAGGGGCTGAGCAGTTCTTC.

The chain employs TRBV7-9 and TRBJ2-1, with D possibly TRBD2 on 5 matching bases. The CDR3 covers 15 residues. Germline values: CDR1 SEHNR, CDR2 FQNEAQ (reference sequence). Trimming removed 5 bases from V and 0 bases from J, with 11 bases in between. The chain's CDR3 is CASSLGEGSYNEQFF. The CDR3 DNA sequence: TGTGCCAGCAGCCTCGGGGAAGGCTCCTACAATGAGCAGTTCTTC.

The V gene is TRBV28, the J gene TRBJ1-6; 9 nucleotides align to TRBD1. Germline-derived CDR1 and CDR2 are MDHEN and SYDVKM. This CDR3 contains 15 residues. After removal of 6 bases from V and 11 bases from J, the junction contained 11 bases not matched to a gene. The CDR3 here is CASSSAGQGKTPLHF. CDR3 DNA sequence: TGTGCCAGCAGCTCGGCTGGACAGGGGAAGACACCCCTCCACTTT. Looking up the rest from reference TRBV28 and TRBJ1-6 gives the full variable domain: DVKVTQSSRYLVKRTGEKVFLECVQDMDHENMFWYRQDPGLGLRLIYFSYDVKMKEKGDIPEGYSVSREKKERFSLILESASTNQTSMYLCASSSAGQGKTPLHFGNGTRLTVT.

The V and J genes are TRBV28 and TRBJ2-1, with 10 bases lining up with TRBD1. The germline gives CDR1 MDHEN, CDR2 SYDVKM. The ends lost 5 bases at V and 1 base at J; junction bases unmatched: 23. This CDR3 comprises 22 residues. The CDR3, as DNA: TGTGCCAGCAGTCACCCCACCCCCGGACAGGGGGGTAGCGGACATTCCTACAATGAGCAGTTCTTC. The encoded protein is CASSHPTPGQGGSGHSYNEQFF.